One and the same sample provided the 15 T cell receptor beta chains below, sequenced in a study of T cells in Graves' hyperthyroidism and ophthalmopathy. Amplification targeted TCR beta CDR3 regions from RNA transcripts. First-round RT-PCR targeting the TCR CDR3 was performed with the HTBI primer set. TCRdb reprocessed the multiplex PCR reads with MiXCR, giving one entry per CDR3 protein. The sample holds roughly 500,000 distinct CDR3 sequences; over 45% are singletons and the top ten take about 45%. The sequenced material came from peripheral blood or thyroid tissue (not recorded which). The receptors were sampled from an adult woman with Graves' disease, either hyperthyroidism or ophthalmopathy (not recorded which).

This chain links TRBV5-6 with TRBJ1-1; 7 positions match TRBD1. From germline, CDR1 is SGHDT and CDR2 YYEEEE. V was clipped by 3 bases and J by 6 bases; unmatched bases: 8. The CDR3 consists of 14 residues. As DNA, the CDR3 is TGTGCCAGCAGCTCGACAGGGAGGATCGCTGAAGCTTTCTTT. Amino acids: CASSSTGRIAEAFF.

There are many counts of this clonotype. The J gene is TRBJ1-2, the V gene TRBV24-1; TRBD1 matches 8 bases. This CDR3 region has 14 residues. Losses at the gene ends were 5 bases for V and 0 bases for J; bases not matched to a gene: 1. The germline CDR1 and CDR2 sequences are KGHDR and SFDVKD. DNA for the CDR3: TGTGCCACCAGTGGGACAGGGACTAACTATGGCTACACCTTC. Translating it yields CATSGTGTNYGYTF.

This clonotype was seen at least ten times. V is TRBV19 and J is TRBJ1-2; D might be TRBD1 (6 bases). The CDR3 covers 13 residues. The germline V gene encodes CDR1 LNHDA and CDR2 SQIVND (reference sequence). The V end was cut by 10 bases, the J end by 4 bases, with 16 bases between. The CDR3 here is CATHRGGLYGYTF. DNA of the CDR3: TGTGCCACCCATAGGGGGGGACTCTATGGCTACACCTTC.

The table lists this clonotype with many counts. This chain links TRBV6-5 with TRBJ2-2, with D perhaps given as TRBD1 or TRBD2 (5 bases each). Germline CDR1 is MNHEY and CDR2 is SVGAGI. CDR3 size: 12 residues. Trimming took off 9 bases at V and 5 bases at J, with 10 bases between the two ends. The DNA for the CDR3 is TGTGCCAGTCTGGGGGAAACCGGGGAGCTGTTTTTT. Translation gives CASLGETGELFF.

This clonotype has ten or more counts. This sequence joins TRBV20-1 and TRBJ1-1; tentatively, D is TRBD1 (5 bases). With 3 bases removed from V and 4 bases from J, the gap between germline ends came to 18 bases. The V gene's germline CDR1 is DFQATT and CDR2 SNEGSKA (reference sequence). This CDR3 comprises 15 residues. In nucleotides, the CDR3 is TGCAGTGCTAGTGGAGGGGTAGCGACGTCCACTGAAGCTTTCTTT. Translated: CSASGGVATSTEAFF.

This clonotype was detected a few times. DNA for the CDR3: TGTGCCACCAGTGGGGGAACTGGAAACACCATATATTTT. Protein sequence: CATSGGTGNTIYF. V is TRBV24-1 and J is TRBJ1-3; no firm D call. The CDR3 has 13 amino acids. Trimming took 5 bases from V and 2 from J, leaving 6 bases between them. Per the germline V gene, CDR1 is KGHDR and CDR2 is SFDVKD.

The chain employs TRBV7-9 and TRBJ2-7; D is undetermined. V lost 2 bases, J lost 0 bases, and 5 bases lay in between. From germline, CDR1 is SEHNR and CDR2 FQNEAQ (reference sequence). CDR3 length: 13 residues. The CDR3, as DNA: TGTGCCAGCAGCTTACCGAACTCCTACGAGCAGTACTTC. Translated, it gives CASSLPNSYEQYF.

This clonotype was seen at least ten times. CDR3 in amino acids: CASSVNQPQHF. The DNA for the CDR3 is TGTGCCAGCAGCGTGAATCAGCCCCAGCATTTT. V and J are TRBV9 and TRBJ1-5; D unclear. With 2 bases removed from V and 4 bases from J, the gap between germline ends came to 1 base. Germline CDR1 SGDLS, CDR2 YYNGEE. CDR3 length: 11 residues.

The CDR3 region has the DNA TGTGCCAGCAGCTCTACAAGCGGGAGTGGGAATGAGCAGTTCTTC. Translating gives CASSSTSGSGNEQFF. This chain connects TRBV7-3 to TRBJ2-1, with 8 bases fitting TRBD2. V was pared by 4 bases and J by 7 bases, with 9 bases of the junction left unmatched. Looked up from germline, CDR1 is SGHTA and CDR2 is FQGTGA. The CDR3 length is 15 residues. The entire variable domain, with the rest obtained from reference TRBV7-3 and TRBJ2-1, is as follows: GAGVSQTPSNKVTEKGKYVELRCDPISGHTALYWYRQSLGQGPEFLIYFQGTGAADDSGLPNDRFFAVRPEGSVSTLKIQRTERGDSAVYLCASSSTSGSGNEQFFGPGTRLTVL.

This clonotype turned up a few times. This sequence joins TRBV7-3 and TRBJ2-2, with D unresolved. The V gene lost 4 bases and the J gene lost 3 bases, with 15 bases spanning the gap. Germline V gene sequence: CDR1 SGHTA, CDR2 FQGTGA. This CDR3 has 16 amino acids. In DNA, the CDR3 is TGTGCCAGCAGCTCAGGAGCTGGGTTTTACACCGGGGAGCTGTTTTTT. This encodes CASSSGAGFYTGELFF. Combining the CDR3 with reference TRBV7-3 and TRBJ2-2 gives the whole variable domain GAGVSQTPSNKVTEKGKYVELRCDPISGHTALYWYRQSLGQGPEFLIYFQGTGAADDSGLPNDRFFAVRPEGSVSTLKIQRTERGDSAVYLCASSSGAGFYTGELFFGEGSRLTVL.

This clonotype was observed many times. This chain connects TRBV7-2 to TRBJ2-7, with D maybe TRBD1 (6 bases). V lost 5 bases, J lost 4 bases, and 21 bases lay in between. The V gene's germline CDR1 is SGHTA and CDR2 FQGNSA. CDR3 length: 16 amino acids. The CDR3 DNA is TGTGCCAGCAGCACTACAGGGTCCCAGGGAGTATACGAGCAGTACTTC. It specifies CASSTTGSQGVYEQYF.

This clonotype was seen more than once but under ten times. CDR3 nucleotides: TGCGCCAGCAGACGAGCCGGGACAGGGGTCTCACCCCTCCACTTT. As protein: CASRRAGTGVSPLHF. The J gene is TRBJ1-6, the V gene TRBV10-2, with 10 bases fitting TRBD1. The CDR3 loop spans 15 amino acids. In germline, CDR1 is WSHSY, CDR2 SAAADI. V was clipped by 6 bases and J by 10 bases; unmatched bases: 9.

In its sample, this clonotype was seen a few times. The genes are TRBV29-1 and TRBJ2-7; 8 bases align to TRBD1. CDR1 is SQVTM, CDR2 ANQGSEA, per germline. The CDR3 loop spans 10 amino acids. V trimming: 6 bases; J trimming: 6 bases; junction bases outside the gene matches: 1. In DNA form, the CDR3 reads TGCAGCGTCGACAGGGGCGAGCAGTACTTC. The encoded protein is CSVDRGEQYF.

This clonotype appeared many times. In DNA, the CDR3 is TGTGCCAGCAGTTTGGGGACAGGGGCCGAGCAGTACTTC. It yields the protein CASSLGTGAEQYF. The chain employs TRBV9 and TRBJ2-7; 10 bases agree with TRBD1. Germline lookup yields CDR1 SGDLS and CDR2 YYNGEE. This CDR3 region has 13 residues. Trimming removed 5 bases from V and 6 bases from J; junction bases left unmatched: 5.

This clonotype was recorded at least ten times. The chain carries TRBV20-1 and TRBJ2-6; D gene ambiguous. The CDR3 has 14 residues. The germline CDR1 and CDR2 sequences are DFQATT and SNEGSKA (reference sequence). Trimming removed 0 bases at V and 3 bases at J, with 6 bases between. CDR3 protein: CSARDRVGANVLTF. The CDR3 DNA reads TGCAGTGCTAGAGATCGTGTTGGGGCCAACGTCCTGACTTTC.